The next 5 T cell receptor beta chains were all read from a single sample in a study of blood T cell repertoires in COVID-19. Profiled with immunoSEQ multiplex PCR; TCRdb holds only in-frame clones, not every one. The sample has 95,000 to 150,000 clones, around 80% seen once. The sequencing sample was made of peripheral blood. The receptors shown here come from a woman aged 50 to 60 with acute or convalescent COVID-19.

The chain uses TRBV12-2 and TRBJ1-2; TRBD1 reflects the table's D call only, with no check against the DNA. TRBV12-2 is an annotated pseudogene. This CDR3 region has 12 residues. CDR3 residues: CASREGTVGYTF. The DNA of the CDR3 is TGTGCAAGTCGCGAGGGGACAGTAGGCTACACCTTC.

This chain joins TRBV11-3 and TRBJ2-1; D is possibly TRBD2 (5 bases). Germline CDR1 SGHNT, CDR2 YENEEA. The CDR3 is 13 residues long. V was shortened by 5 bases and J by 3 bases, with 8 bases between the two germline ends. The CDR3 here is CASSPRGYNEQFF. The CDR3 nucleotides read TGTGCCAGCAGCCCCCGGGGCTACAATGAGCAGTTCTTC. Full variable domain (missing parts from reference TRBV11-3 and TRBJ2-1): EAGVVQSPRYKIIEKKQPVAFWCNPISGHNTLYWYLQNLGQGPELLIRYENEEAVDDSQLPKDRFSAERLKGVDSTLKIQPAELGDSAVYLCASSPRGYNEQFFGPGTRLTVL.

V gene TRBV7-9 combines with J gene TRBJ2-1; tentatively, D is TRBD1 (5 bases). The CDR3 has 13 amino acids. The germline V and J ends were trimmed by 5 bases and 7 bases, with 12 bases remaining between them. The V gene's germline CDR1 is SEHNR and CDR2 FQNEAQ (reference sequence). CDR3 DNA: TGTGCCAGCAGCGCAGACAGCAAAAATGAGCAGTTCTTC. It yields the protein CASSADSKNEQFF. Complete variable domain (other parts from reference TRBV7-9 and TRBJ2-1): DTGVSQNPRHKITKRGQNVTFRCDPISEHNRLYWYRQTLGQGPEFLTYFQNEAQLEKSRLLSDRFSAERPKGSFSTLEIQRTEQGDSAMYLCASSADSKNEQFFGPGTRLTVL.

The gene calls are TRBV9 and TRBJ1-5; D perhaps matches TRBD1 (6 bases). Germline V CDR1 and CDR2: SGDLS, YYNGEE. Trimming left V 0 bases short and J 5 bases short, with 12 bases between. There are 15 residues in the CDR3. CDR3 loop: CASSVAPGEHQPQHF. The CDR3 bases are TGTGCCAGCAGCGTAGCTCCAGGGGAGCATCAGCCCCAGCATTTT. The complete variable domain, with remaining parts taken from reference TRBV9 and TRBJ1-5, reads DSGVTQTPKHLITATGQRVTLRCSPRSGDLSVYWYQQSLDQGLQFLIQYYNGEERAKGNILERFSAQQFPDLHSELNLSSLELGDSALYFCASSVAPGEHQPQHFGDGTRLSIL.

In nucleotides, the CDR3 is TGTGCCAGCAGCGGACAGGGGCTGGGGGATGATGAAAAACTGTTTTTT. Residues: CASSGQGLGDDEKLFF. The gene calls are TRBV2 and TRBJ1-4, with 9 bases fitting TRBD1. V lost 6 bases and J lost 6; bases outside the gene matches: 11. The CDR3 sequence is 16 residues long. From germline, CDR1 is SNHLY and CDR2 FYNNEI. The full variable domain, in which reference TRBV2 and TRBJ1-4 provide the parts outside the CDR3, is EPEVTQTPSHQVTQMGQEVILRCVPISNHLYFYWYRQILGQKVEFLVSFYNNEISEKSEIFDDQFSVERPDGSNFTLKIRSTKLEDSAMYFCASSGQGLGDDEKLFFGSGTQLSVL.